These 25 T cell receptor beta chains came from one sample sequenced in a study of human T cells and chemical hapten exposure. TCRdb re-called the RACE reads through MiXCR, storing one row per CDR3 protein. The data hold nearly 110,000 distinct CDR3 sequences, with around 10% observed a single time. Regarding time point: pre-sensitization, week 0. Specified treatment: therapeutic diphenylcyclopropenone sensitization with weekly scalp DPC. This material consisted of whole blood, taken in connection with sensitization to the hapten diphenylcyclopropenone (DPC). All receptors derive from a woman aged 45-60 years with alopecia areata. Some clones in this sample may be carry-over from other donors' samples.

This clonotype was counted many times. The chain couples TRBV18 to TRBJ2-4; maybe TRBD1 (7 bases). The germline V gene encodes CDR1 KGHSH and CDR2 LQKENI. CDR3 length: 14 amino acids. Trimming stripped 3 bases from V and 7 bases from J, with 13 bases between. The DNA of the CDR3 is TGTGCCAGCTCACCGACAGGGAGGTCTAACATTCAGTACTTC. Amino acids: CASSPTGRSNIQYF. Full variable domain (remainder filled in from reference TRBV18 and TRBJ2-4): NAGVMQNPRHLVRRRGQEARLRCSPMKGHSHVYWYRQLPEEGLKFMVYLQKENIIDESGMPKERFSAEFPKEGPSILRIQQVVRGDSAAYFCASSPTGRSNIQYFGAGTRLSVL.

The chain uses TRBV28 and TRBJ2-7; D may correspond to TRBD1 or TRBD2 (5 bases each). Trimming took 4 bases from V and 4 from J, leaving 14 bases between them. The germline gives CDR1 MDHEN, CDR2 SYDVKM. The CDR3 length is 14 residues. CDR3 nucleotides: TGTGCCAGCAGTTCCGCAACTAGGGGTTACGAGCAGTACTTC. This gives the protein CASSSATRGYEQYF.

This clonotype was counted a few times. The chain joins TRBV6-5 to TRBJ2-7; tentatively, D is TRBD2 (6 bases). The CDR3 extends over 14 amino acids. Germline V gene lookup returns CDR1 MNHEY and CDR2 SVGAGI. Trimming shortened V by 7 bases and J by 3 bases, and 16 bases separated the two germline ends. In DNA, the CDR3 is TGTGCCAGCAAAATGGACTACGCCAACTACGAGCAGTACTTC. Residues: CASKMDYANYEQYF.

The chain has TRBV7-6 and TRBJ2-4; a weak D match, TRBD1 (6 bases). The CDR3 is 12 amino acids. The V end lost 5 bases, the J end lost 9 bases, and 11 bases lay between the germline ends. Germline CDR1 reads SGHVS; CDR2 reads FNYEAQ. The CDR3 spells CASSPQGGIQYF. As DNA, the CDR3 is TGTGCCAGCAGCCCCCAAGGGGGCATTCAGTACTTC.

This clonotype was seen only a few times. V and J are TRBV12-3 or TRBV12-4 and TRBJ2-2; D not certain. The CDR3 contains 12 residues. Trimming took off 9 bases at V and 5 bases at J, with 10 bases between the two ends. The chain's CDR3 is CASEGLTGELFF. The CDR3, as DNA: TGTGCCAGTGAAGGCCTGACCGGGGAGCTGTTTTTT.

The CDR3 loop is CASSEGGLAHEQYF. CDR3 nucleotides: TGTGCCAGCAGTGAAGGGGGACTAGCCCACGAGCAGTACTTC. V usage is TRBV2 and J usage is TRBJ2-7, with 9 bases lining up with TRBD2. With 1 base clipped from V and 5 bases from J, the junction kept 3 bases outside the gene matches. The CDR3 covers 14 residues. Germline loops: CDR1 SNHLY, CDR2 FYNNEI.

The CDR3, as DNA: TGCGCCAGCAGCTTCGCGATCAGGGGAACCGGGGAGCTGTTTTTT. It is translated as CASSFAIRGTGELFF. The J gene is TRBJ2-2, the V gene TRBV5-1, with a possible D match to TRBD1 (6 bases). Germline CDR1 SGHRS, CDR2 YFSETQ. V lost 2 bases and J 5 bases, leaving 13 bases between the germline ends. This CDR3 has 15 residues.

This clonotype was counted between two and nine times. This chain joins TRBV29-1 and TRBJ2-7; D not certain. Between the trimmed V and J ends, which lost 5 bases and 0 bases, there was a span of 8 bases. Looked up from germline, CDR1 is SQVTM and CDR2 is ANQGSEA. The CDR3 sequence is 12 residues long. CDR3 sequence reads: CSVLELSYEQYF. DNA for the CDR3: TGCAGCGTTCTAGAGCTCTCCTACGAGCAGTACTTC.

This clonotype was observed at least ten times. The chain recombines TRBV6-5 with TRBJ2-1, with TRBD1 identical over 10 bases. This CDR3 contains 15 residues. Unmatched junction bases numbered 9, after V lost 6 bases and J lost 7 bases. CDR1 and CDR2 (germline): MNHEY, SVGAGI. The chain's CDR3 is CASSSRDRGVNEQFF. CDR3 coding DNA: TGTGCCAGCAGCTCTCGGGACAGGGGAGTAAATGAGCAGTTCTTC.

The V and J genes are TRBV5-1 and TRBJ1-1, with D possibly TRBD1 on 6 matching bases. Germline V gives CDR1 SGHRS, CDR2 YFSETQ. This CDR3 contains 17 residues. The V end was cut by 3 bases, the J end by 4 bases, with 22 bases between. The CDR3: CASSSVSSRGRSTEAFF. In DNA, the CDR3 is TGCGCCAGCAGCTCGGTCAGCTCCAGGGGTCGCAGCACTGAAGCTTTCTTT.

This clonotype was seen ten or more times. The V gene is TRBV29-1, the J gene TRBJ2-7; no clear D gene. Trimming stripped 5 bases from V and 3 bases from J, with 14 bases between. CDR3 length: 13 residues. Germline V gives CDR1 SQVTM, CDR2 ANQGSEA. This CDR3 reads CSVREVNSYEQYF. The CDR3 DNA sequence: TGCAGCGTTCGAGAGGTGAATAGCTACGAGCAGTACTTC.

This clonotype was observed a handful of times. V is TRBV29-1 and J is TRBJ1-3; D is perhaps TRBD1 (5 bases). The germline V gene has CDR1 SQVTM and CDR2 ANQGSEA. The ends were cut back, 1 base at V and 4 bases at J, with 5 bases in the middle. The CDR3 contains 12 residues. As DNA, the CDR3 is TGCAGCGTTGAAGGGGGGGGAAACACCATATATTTT. Protein sequence: CSVEGGGNTIYF.

This clonotype was seen at least ten times. The rearrangement links TRBV3-1 to TRBJ2-7; a weak D match, TRBD2 (6 bases). V shed 4 bases and J shed 7 bases, with 14 bases lying between them. The CDR3 is made up of 13 amino acids. Germline-derived CDR1 and CDR2 are LGHDT and YNNKEL (reference sequence). CDR3 coding DNA: TGTGCCAGCAGCCTCGGTCTAGCGAGGGAGCAGTACTTC. Protein sequence: CASSLGLAREQYF.

The chain has TRBV2 and TRBJ2-1; a weak D match, TRBD1 (6 bases). CDR1 and CDR2 (germline): SNHLY, FYNNEI. Trimming cost V 5 bases and J 5 bases, with 19 bases left between them. This CDR3 is 16 amino acids long. CDR3 in amino acids: CASSRQVGLANNEQFF. As DNA, the CDR3 is TGTGCCAGCAGTCGACAGGTTGGGCTTGCAAACAATGAGCAGTTCTTC.

This clonotype has more than one count but fewer than ten. In nucleotides, the CDR3 is TGTGCCAGTAGTATGGGACAGACCGAGCAGTACTTC. Amino acids: CASSMGQTEQYF. The rearrangement uses TRBV19 and TRBJ2-7, with 7 positions matching TRBD1. This CDR3 region has 12 residues. Per the germline V gene, CDR1 is LNHDA and CDR2 is SQIVND (reference sequence). The V gene end was trimmed by 3 bases and the J gene end by 6 bases; junction bases not matched to a gene: 2.

The chain joins TRBV18 to TRBJ1-5; 7 bases align to TRBD1. CDR3 size: 16 residues. V dropped 3 bases and J dropped 2; count of bases not matched to a gene: 7. Germline CDR1 and CDR2: KGHSH and LQKENI. The CDR3: CASSPRQGEGNQPQHF. Here the CDR3 DNA reads TGTGCCAGCTCACCGAGGCAGGGGGAAGGCAATCAGCCCCAGCATTTT.

The CDR3 loop is CASKWGHLTYEQYF. CDR3 sequence (DNA): TGCGCCAGCAAATGGGGACACCTTACCTACGAGCAGTACTTC. V is TRBV5-1 and J is TRBJ2-7; TRBD1 might be the D (6 bases). V lost 6 bases and J lost 2, with 15 bases in between. Looked up from germline, CDR1 is SGHRS and CDR2 is YFSETQ. CDR3 length: 14 amino acids.

This chain joins TRBV11-2 and TRBJ1-2, with 7 positions matching TRBD1. Germline values: CDR1 SGHAT, CDR2 FQNNGV. The CDR3 is 16 amino acids. V was pared by 4 bases and J by 4 bases, with 12 bases of the junction left unmatched. The CDR3 loop is CASSSIGRDRSYGYTF. The DNA for the CDR3 is TGTGCCAGCAGCTCGATAGGCCGGGACAGATCCTATGGCTACACCTTC. Full variable domain (missing parts from reference TRBV11-2 and TRBJ1-2): EAGVAQSPRYKIIEKRQSVAFWCNPISGHATLYWYQQILGQGPKLLIQFQNNGVVDDSQLPKDRFSAERLKGVDSTLKIQPAKLEDSAVYLCASSSIGRDRSYGYTFGSGTRLTVV.

The chain couples TRBV9 to TRBJ2-3; 8 bases are shared with TRBD1. The CDR3 covers 14 residues. V dropped 0 bases and J dropped 4; count of bases not matched to a gene: 1. Germline V gene lookup returns CDR1 SGDLS and CDR2 YYNGEE. DNA for the CDR3: TGTGCCAGCAGCGTAGAGACAGGGGCAGATACGCAGTATTTT. Protein sequence: CASSVETGADTQYF.

A note on this clonotype: Its ends do not fully match the called genes, so a read error is possible. This chain uses TRBV7-9 with TRBJ2-5; weak D call: TRBD1 (6 bases). The CDR3 has 15 residues. Germline V gene sequence: CDR1 SEHNR, CDR2 FQNEAQ (reference sequence). As DNA, the CDR3 is TGTGCCAGCAGCTCCCTCGGGACAACCCCAGAGACCAAGTACTTC. Amino acid sequence: CASSSLGTTPETKYF.

This clonotype was counted a few times. The V call is TRBV12-3 or TRBV12-4, the J call TRBJ2-7, with D possibly being TRBD2 (6 bases). The CDR3 contains 13 residues. V was cut by 5 bases and J by 3 bases, with 11 bases left in between. This chain's CDR3 is CASSRMEGYEQYF. In DNA, the CDR3 is TGTGCCAGCAGTCGGATGGAGGGCTACGAGCAGTACTTC.

The chain employs TRBV19 and TRBJ1-4; D not certain. CDR1 is LNHDA, CDR2 SQIVND, per germline (reference sequence). The V end was cut by 10 bases, the J end by 5 bases, with 26 bases between. The CDR3 runs 17 residues. The CDR3 DNA reads TGTGCCACCTCGGGCAGTTCCGGTACCACAATAAATGAAAAACTGTTTTTT. Protein sequence: CATSGSSGTTINEKLFF.

This clonotype has a count of ten or more. The V and J genes are TRBV20-1 and TRBJ1-6; the D gene is possibly TRBD1 (5 bases). Germline values: CDR1 DFQATT, CDR2 SNEGSKA (reference sequence). CDR3 length: 13 residues. Trimming left V 3 bases short and J 8 bases short, with 11 bases between. The CDR3 DNA follows: TGCAGTGCTAGGAGGGACTCTCATTCACCCCTCCACTTT. Its translation: CSARRDSHSPLHF.

This clonotype was recorded at least ten times. The chain employs TRBV2 and TRBJ2-1, with TRBD2 as a possible D gene (5 bases). This CDR3 spans 12 amino acids. Trimming removed 1 base from V and 15 bases from J, with 13 bases in between. Germline V gene lookup returns CDR1 SNHLY and CDR2 FYNNEI. DNA of the CDR3: TGTGCCAGCAGTGAAGTGGCTAGCTCGATGTTCTTC. Translating it yields CASSEVASSMFF.

This clonotype was detected only a few times. V gene TRBV19 combines with J gene TRBJ1-2, with D unclear. Per the germline V gene, CDR1 is LNHDA and CDR2 is SQIVND (reference sequence). The CDR3 runs 12 residues. V was clipped by 8 bases and J by 8 bases, with 15 bases between them. CDR3 sequence: CASASLGGGYTF. For the CDR3, the DNA is TGTGCCAGTGCAAGCCTAGGAGGCGGCTACACCTTC.